The 13 T cell receptor beta chains below all came from one sample that was sequenced in a study of T-cell memory formation after mild COVID-19. TCRdb redid the calling of the 5' RACE reads with MiXCR, one entry per CDR3 protein. The sample includes 350,000 to 550,000 distinct CDR3 sequences, roughly 18% of them seen just once. The sequenced material came from PBMCs or a T cell subset sorted from them (not recorded which). These receptors came from a man in his late teens or twenties who had mild COVID-19 (a few samples of this study predate the infection). Cell type and time point are not known.

The rearrangement links TRBV6-5 to TRBJ2-1, with D perhaps TRBD2 (5 bases). The CDR3 has 14 amino acids. Looked up from germline, CDR1 is MNHEY and CDR2 is SVGAGI. V lost 6 bases, J lost 3 bases, and 12 bases lay in between. CDR3 sequence (DNA): TGTGCCAGCAGGCGCGAGGGCTTCTACAATGAGCAGTTCTTC. Protein: CASRREGFYNEQFF.

This clonotype showed up just a few times. The J gene is TRBJ2-3, the V gene TRBV29-1, with D unclear. The CDR3 has 13 residues. Trimming shortened V by 4 bases and J by 10 bases, and 18 bases separated the two germline ends. In germline, CDR1 is SQVTM, CDR2 ANQGSEA. The CDR3 sequence: CSVASSAISAQYF. CDR3 DNA: TGCAGCGTTGCATCTTCGGCCATCAGTGCGCAGTATTTT.

The chain combines TRBV7-9 with TRBJ2-1; TRBD1 or TRBD2 may be the D gene (6 bases each). The CDR3 runs 15 residues. CDR1 and CDR2 from the germline V gene are SEHNR and FQNEAQ (reference sequence). The V gene lost 5 bases and the J gene lost 6 bases, with 17 bases spanning the gap. The CDR3 is CASSPPGALFNEQFF. DNA of the CDR3: TGTGCCAGCAGCCCTCCGGGGGCCCTGTTCAATGAGCAGTTCTTC.

This clonotype was picked up a small number of times. The chain carries TRBV5-1 and TRBJ2-1; 9 bases align to TRBD2. CDR1 is SGHRS and CDR2 is YFSETQ in the germline V gene. The CDR3 spans 15 residues. V was pared by 4 bases and J by 3 bases, with 5 bases of the junction left unmatched. The CDR3 bases are TGCGCCAGCAGCGCAGTAGCGGGGGTCTACAATGAGCAGTTCTTC. Translating it yields CASSAVAGVYNEQFF.

This chain connects TRBV20-1 to TRBJ2-3; D possibly corresponds to TRBD2 (6 bases). CDR1 and CDR2 from the germline V gene are DFQATT and SNEGSKA (reference sequence). Trimming shortened V by 2 bases and J by 2 bases, and 23 bases separated the two germline ends. This CDR3 has 18 residues. The CDR3, as DNA: TGCAGTGCTAGAAAGCCCCCCTCCGGGGGTTGGAACACAGATACGCAGTATTTT. Translation gives CSARKPPSGGWNTDTQYF.

This clonotype was seen a handful of times. V usage is TRBV28 and J usage is TRBJ1-5; TRBD1 might be the D (5 bases). V lost 7 bases, J lost 6 bases, and 16 bases lay in between. There are 14 residues in the CDR3. The germline V gene has CDR1 MDHEN and CDR2 SYDVKM. The CDR3 is CASTRESGGQPQHF. In DNA form, the CDR3 reads TGTGCCAGCACAAGAGAGAGCGGGGGTCAGCCCCAGCATTTT.

The rearrangement joins TRBV27 to TRBJ1-2, with no clear D. This CDR3 region has 13 residues. Germline values: CDR1 MNHEY, CDR2 SMNVEV (reference sequence). The V end was cut by 5 bases, the J end by 4 bases, with 11 bases between. The CDR3 sequence is CASSKDPLYGYTF. The DNA of the CDR3 is TGTGCCAGCAGTAAAGATCCCCTCTATGGCTACACCTTC.

The chain recombines TRBV2 with TRBJ2-5; the D is unclear. V lost 7 bases, J lost 2 bases, and 5 bases lay in between. Germline V gene lookup returns CDR1 SNHLY and CDR2 FYNNEI. CDR3 length equals 11 residues. DNA for the CDR3: TGTGCCAGCATGGAGCAAGAGACCCAGTACTTC. Encoded protein: CASMEQETQYF.

This chain joins TRBV6-4 and TRBJ1-6; D is unresolved. The CDR3 extends over 14 amino acids. Germline V gene data show CDR1 as MRHNA and CDR2 as SNTAGT. Trimming cost V 3 bases and J 9 bases, with 12 bases left between them. The CDR3 bases are TGTGCCAGCAGTGAGAGTCAGTACGGTTCACCCCTCCACTTT. Translation gives CASSESQYGSPLHF.

The V and J genes are TRBV4-3 and TRBJ2-5; D unresolved. The germline V gene has CDR1 LGHNA and CDR2 YSLEER. Deletions cut 0 bases from V and 2 bases from J, with 10 bases between. The length of the CDR3 is 15 residues. CDR3 coding DNA: TGCGCCAGCAGCCAAGATCGGACCCCACAAGAGACCCAGTACTTC. Protein sequence: CASSQDRTPQETQYF.

In its sample, this clonotype was seen a few times. This sequence joins TRBV2 and TRBJ2-5; tentative D call: TRBD1 (8 bases). The CDR3 totals 16 residues. V lost 6 bases and J lost 12, with 29 bases in between. Germline loops: CDR1 SNHLY, CDR2 FYNNEI. The DNA for the CDR3 is TGTGCCAGCAGCCTACAGGGGGGGGGCGCGGACACTGCTAAGTACTTC. Protein sequence: CASSLQGGGADTAKYF.

The chain couples TRBV6-5 to TRBJ2-3; TRBD1 or TRBD2 may be the D gene (5 bases each). This CDR3 spans 15 amino acids. Trimming cost V 2 bases and J 0 bases, with 9 bases left between them. Germline CDR1 MNHEY, CDR2 SVGAGI. The CDR3 DNA follows: TGTGCCAGCAGTTACGTGGGGGTGAGCACAGATACGCAGTATTTT. Its protein product is CASSYVGVSTDTQYF.

This chain uses TRBV29-1 with TRBJ2-1; a possible D gene is TRBD1 (6 bases). This CDR3 contains 14 residues. Trimming stripped 8 bases from V and 1 base from J, with 15 bases between. The germline gives CDR1 SQVTM, CDR2 ANQGSEA. This chain's CDR3 is CSSLSQGSYNEQFF. The CDR3 bases are TGCAGCTCCCTCTCCCAGGGGTCCTACAATGAGCAGTTCTTC.